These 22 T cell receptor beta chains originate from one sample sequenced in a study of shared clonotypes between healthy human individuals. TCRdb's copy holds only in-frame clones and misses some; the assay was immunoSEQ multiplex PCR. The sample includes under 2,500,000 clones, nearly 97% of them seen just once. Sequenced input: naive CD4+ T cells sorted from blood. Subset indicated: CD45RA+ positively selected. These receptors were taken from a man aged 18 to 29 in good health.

CDR3 sequence (DNA): TGTGCCAGTACCCTTCGGGTGCAGGGAAGCTATGGCTACACCTTC. It codes for CASTLRVQGSYGYTF. The chain joins TRBV19 to TRBJ1-2, with D possibly being TRBD1 (5 bases). The CDR3 is 15 residues long. Germline CDR1 LNHDA, CDR2 SQIVND (reference sequence). V lost 7 bases and J lost 4, with 19 bases in between.

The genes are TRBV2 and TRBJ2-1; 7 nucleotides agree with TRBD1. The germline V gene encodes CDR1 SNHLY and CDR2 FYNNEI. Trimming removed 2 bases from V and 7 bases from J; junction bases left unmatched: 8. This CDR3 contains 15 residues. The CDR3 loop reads CASSELQGTGNEQFF. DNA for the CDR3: TGTGCCAGCAGTGAATTACAGGGGACCGGGAATGAGCAGTTCTTC.

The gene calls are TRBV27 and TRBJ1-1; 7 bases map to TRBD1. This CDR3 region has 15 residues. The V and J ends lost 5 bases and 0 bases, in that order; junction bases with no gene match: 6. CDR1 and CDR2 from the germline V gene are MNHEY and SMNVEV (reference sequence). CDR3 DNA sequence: TGTGCCAGCAGTATAAGGACAGGCCTGAACACTGAAGCTTTCTTT. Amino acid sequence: CASSIRTGLNTEAFF.

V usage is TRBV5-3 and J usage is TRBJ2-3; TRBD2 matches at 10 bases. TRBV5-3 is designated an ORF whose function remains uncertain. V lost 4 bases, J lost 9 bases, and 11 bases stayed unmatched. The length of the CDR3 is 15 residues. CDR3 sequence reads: CARSASGRGNETQYF. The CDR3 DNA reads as TGTGCCAGAAGCGCAAGCGGGAGGGGGAATGAGACGCAGTATTTT.

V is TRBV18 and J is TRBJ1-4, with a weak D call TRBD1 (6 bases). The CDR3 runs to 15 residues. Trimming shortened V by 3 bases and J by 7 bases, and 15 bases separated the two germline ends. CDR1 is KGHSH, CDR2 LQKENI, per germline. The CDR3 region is CASSPKEQGGEKLFF. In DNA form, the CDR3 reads TGTGCCAGCTCACCCAAGGAACAGGGTGGTGAAAAACTGTTTTTT.

The CDR3 here is CASSPSTEARGADTQYF. CDR3 DNA: TGTGCCAGCAGTCCCTCAACGGAGGCGAGAGGAGCAGATACGCAGTATTTT. This chain links TRBV5-4 with TRBJ2-3; TRBD2 is a possible D gene (5 bases). V gave up 5 bases and J gave up 4 bases, with 23 bases separating them. Germline-derived CDR1 and CDR2 are SGHNT and YYREEE (reference sequence). The CDR3 runs to 17 residues. Full variable domain (missing parts from reference TRBV5-4 and TRBJ2-3): ETGVTQSPTHLIKTRGQQVTLRCSSQSGHNTVSWYQQALGQGPQFIFQYYREEENGRGNFPPRFSGLQFPNYSSELNVNALELDDSALYLCASSPSTEARGADTQYFGPGTRLTVL.

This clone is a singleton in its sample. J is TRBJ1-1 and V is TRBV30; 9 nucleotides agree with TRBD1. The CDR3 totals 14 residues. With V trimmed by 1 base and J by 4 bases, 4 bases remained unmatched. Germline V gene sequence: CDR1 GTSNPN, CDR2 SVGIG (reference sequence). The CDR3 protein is CAWSEDRGTTEAFF. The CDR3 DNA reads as TGTGCCTGGAGTGAGGACAGGGGAACCACTGAAGCTTTCTTT.

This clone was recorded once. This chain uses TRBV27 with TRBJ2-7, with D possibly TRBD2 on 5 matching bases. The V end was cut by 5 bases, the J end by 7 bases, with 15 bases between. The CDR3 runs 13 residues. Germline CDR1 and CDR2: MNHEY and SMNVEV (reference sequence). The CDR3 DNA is TGTGCCAGCAGTCCCAACGCCGGGAAAGAGCAGTACTTC. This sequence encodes CASSPNAGKEQYF.

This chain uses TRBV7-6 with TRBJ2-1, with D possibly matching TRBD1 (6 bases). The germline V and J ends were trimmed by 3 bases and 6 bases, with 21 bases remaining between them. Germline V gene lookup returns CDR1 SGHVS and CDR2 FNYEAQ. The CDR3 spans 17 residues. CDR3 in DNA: TGTGCCAGCAGCTTGGGGAACACAGGGAAGGTGGGCAATGAGCAGTTCTTC. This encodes CASSLGNTGKVGNEQFF.

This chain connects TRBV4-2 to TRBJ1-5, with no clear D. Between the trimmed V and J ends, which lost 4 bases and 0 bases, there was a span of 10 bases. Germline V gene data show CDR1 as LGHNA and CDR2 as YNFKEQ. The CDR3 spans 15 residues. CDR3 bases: TGTGCCAGCAGCCTCTCACAGTTTAGCAATCAGCCCCAGCATTTT. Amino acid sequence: CASSLSQFSNQPQHF.

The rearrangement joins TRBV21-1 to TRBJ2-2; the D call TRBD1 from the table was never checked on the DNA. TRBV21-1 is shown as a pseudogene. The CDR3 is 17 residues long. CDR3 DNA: TGTGCCAGCAGCAACTGCGGACAGGCTAATAACACCGGGGAGCTGTTTTTT. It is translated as CASSNCGQANNTGELFF.

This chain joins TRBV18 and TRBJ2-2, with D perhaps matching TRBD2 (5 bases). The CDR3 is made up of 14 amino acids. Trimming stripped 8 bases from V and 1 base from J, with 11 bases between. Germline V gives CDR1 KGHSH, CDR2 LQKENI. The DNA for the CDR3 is TGTGCCAGCATACGGGATTTGAACACCGGGGAGCTGTTTTTT. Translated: CASIRDLNTGELFF. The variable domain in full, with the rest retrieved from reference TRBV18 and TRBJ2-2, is NAGVMQNPRHLVRRRGQEARLRCSPMKGHSHVYWYRQLPEEGLKFMVYLQKENIIDESGMPKERFSAEFPKEGPSILRIQQVVRGDSAAYFCASIRDLNTGELFFGEGSRLTVL.

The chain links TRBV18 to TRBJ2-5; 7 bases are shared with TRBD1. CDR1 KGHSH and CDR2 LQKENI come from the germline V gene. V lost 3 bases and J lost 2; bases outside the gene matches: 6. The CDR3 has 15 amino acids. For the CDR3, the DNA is TGTGCCAGCTCACCCGTGACAGGGCAACAAGAGACCCAGTACTTC. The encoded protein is CASSPVTGQQETQYF.

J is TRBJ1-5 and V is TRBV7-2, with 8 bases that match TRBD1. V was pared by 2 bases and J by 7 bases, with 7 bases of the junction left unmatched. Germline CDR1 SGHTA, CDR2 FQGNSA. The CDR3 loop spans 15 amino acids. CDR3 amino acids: CASSLSPGQGQPQHF. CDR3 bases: TGTGCCAGCAGCTTATCCCCCGGACAGGGCCAGCCCCAGCATTTT.

CDR3: CASSDGRDTQYF. DNA for the CDR3: TGTGCCAGCAGCGACGGGAGGGATACGCAGTATTTT. The chain couples TRBV7-2 to TRBJ2-3; 7 nucleotides match TRBD2. Trimming cost V 5 bases and J 6 bases; bases outside gene matches: 2. The V gene's germline CDR1 is SGHTA and CDR2 FQGNSA. This CDR3 spans 12 amino acids.

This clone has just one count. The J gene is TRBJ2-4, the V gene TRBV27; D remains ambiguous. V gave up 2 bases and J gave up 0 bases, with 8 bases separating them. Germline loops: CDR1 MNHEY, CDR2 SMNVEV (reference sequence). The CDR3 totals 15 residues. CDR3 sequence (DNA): TGTGCCAGCAGTTTAGGGTTTGTAGCCAAAAACATTCAGTACTTC. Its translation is CASSLGFVAKNIQYF.

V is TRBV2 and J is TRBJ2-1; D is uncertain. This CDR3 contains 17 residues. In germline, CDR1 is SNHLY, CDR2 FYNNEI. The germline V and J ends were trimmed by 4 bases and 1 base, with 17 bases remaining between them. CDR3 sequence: CASSAGSAGFSYNEQFF. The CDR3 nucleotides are TGTGCCAGCAGTGCTGGCTCCGCCGGGTTTTCCTACAATGAGCAGTTCTTC.

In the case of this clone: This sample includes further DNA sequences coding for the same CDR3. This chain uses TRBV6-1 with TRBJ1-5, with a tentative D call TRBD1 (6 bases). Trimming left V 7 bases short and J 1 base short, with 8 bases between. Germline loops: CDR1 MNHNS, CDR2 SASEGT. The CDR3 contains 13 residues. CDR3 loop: CASKTGSNQPQHF. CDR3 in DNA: TGTGCCAGCAAAACAGGGAGCAATCAGCCCCAGCATTTT.

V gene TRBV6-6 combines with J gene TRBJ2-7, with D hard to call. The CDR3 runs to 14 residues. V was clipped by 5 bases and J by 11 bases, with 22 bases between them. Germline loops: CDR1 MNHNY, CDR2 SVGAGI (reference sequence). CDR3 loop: CASSPPADRPIEYF. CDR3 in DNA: TGTGCCAGCAGTCCACCCGCGGACCGGCCTATAGAGTACTTC.

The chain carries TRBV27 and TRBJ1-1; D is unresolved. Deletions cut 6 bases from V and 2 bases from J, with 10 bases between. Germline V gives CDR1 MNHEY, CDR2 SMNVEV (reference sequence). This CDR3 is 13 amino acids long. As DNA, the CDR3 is TGTGCCAGCAGCATGACCGTCAACACTGAAGCTTTCTTT. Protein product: CASSMTVNTEAFF.

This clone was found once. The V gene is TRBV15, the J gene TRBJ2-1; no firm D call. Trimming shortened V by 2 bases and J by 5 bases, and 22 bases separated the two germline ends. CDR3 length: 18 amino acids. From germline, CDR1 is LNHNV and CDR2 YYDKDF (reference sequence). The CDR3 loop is CATSRFSPKGQGNNEQFF. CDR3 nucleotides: TGTGCCACCAGCAGATTCTCGCCGAAGGGTCAAGGGAACAATGAGCAGTTCTTC.

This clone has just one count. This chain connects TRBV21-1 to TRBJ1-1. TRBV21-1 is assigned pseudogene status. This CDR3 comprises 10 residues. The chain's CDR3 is CASRDTEAFF. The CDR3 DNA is TGTGCCAGCAGGGACACTGAAGCTTTCTTT.